The clone carrying this T cell receptor (beta chain) was observed at least ten times. Its target is unknown. The V gene lost 6 bases and the J gene lost 4 bases, with 12 bases spanning the gap. CDR3 length: 13 residues. These data are taken from a study of T-cell reconstitution after alpha-beta-depleted transplantation in children. Findings and caveats of the study: Newly produced T cells mostly provided counts and TCRbeta diversity after one year, as hyperexpanded clones declined. Reported findings indicate that, about two months after transplant, alpha-beta T cells came from several hundred expanded clones, which were derived from non-depleted graft cells.

The TCRbeta library incorporated unique molecular identifiers. TCRdb analysed the PCR reads with MiXCR anew, one entry per CDR3 protein. The table includes a few hundred thousand distinct CDR3 sequences, 13% detected once. The V gene is TRBV12-3 or TRBV12-4, the J gene TRBJ2-5; D not resolved. The starting material was PBMCs, mostly from graft donor cells, obtained 360 days after TCRalphabeta/CD19-depleted stem cell transplant. This receptor was obtained from a male patient younger than 18 who had a stem cell transplant for acute myeloid leukemia, so the T cells may come from the graft donor. The CDR3 nucleotides are TGTGCCAGCAGACCCACGGTGGGAGAGACCCAGTACTTC. Translated: CASRPTVGETQYF.